The 25 T cell receptor beta chains given below trace back to one sample, sequenced in a study of response to subunit inactivated influenza vaccine. A single record per CDR3 protein comes from TCRdb applying MiXCR to the RT-PCR reads. The table records 650,000 to 700,000 distinct CDR3 sequences, approximately 15% of them present only once. The specimen comprised PBMCs from blood, sampled 12 days after vaccination. These receptors were collected from a man aged 45-65 years who received an inactivated influenza vaccine.

The chain combines TRBV18 with TRBJ1-4, with TRBD1 matching 7 bases. In germline, CDR1 is KGHSH, CDR2 LQKENI. This CDR3 is 17 amino acids long. The ends lost 9 bases at V and 0 bases at J; junction bases unmatched: 13. The CDR3 bases are TGTGCCAGTCCGGGACAGACCGTTCTTGCAACTAATGAAAAACTGTTTTTT. It translates to CASPGQTVLATNEKLFF.

This clonotype was recorded a few times. The chain is built from TRBV27 and TRBJ1-6; D not resolved. Trimming shortened V by 6 bases and J by 0 bases, and 12 bases separated the two germline ends. The CDR3 length is 16 residues. CDR1 and CDR2 (germline): MNHEY, SMNVEV (reference sequence). The CDR3 bases are TGTGCCAGCAGCCTCACCCAGGCCTCCTATAATTCACCCCTCCACTTT. Translating gives CASSLTQASYNSPLHF.

This chain uses TRBV6-1 with TRBJ2-1; 10 nucleotides align to TRBD2. This CDR3 has 16 residues. Trimming removed 5 bases from V and 7 bases from J; junction bases left unmatched: 11. The V gene's germline CDR1 is MNHNS and CDR2 SASEGT. The CDR3 coding sequence is TGTGCCAGCAGTCCCGGAAGGCAGCGGGGGGGTAATGAGCAGTTCTTC. It encodes CASSPGRQRGGNEQFF.

The J gene is TRBJ1-5, the V gene TRBV20-1; 10 nucleotides match TRBD1. From germline, CDR1 is DFQATT and CDR2 SNEGSKA (reference sequence). The V and J ends lost 1 base and 7 bases, in that order; junction bases with no gene match: 7. This CDR3 is built from 15 residues. The CDR3 here is CSARVGTGVVQPQHF. The CDR3 nucleotides read TGCAGTGCTAGAGTCGGGACAGGGGTAGTGCAGCCCCAGCATTTT.

In its sample, this clonotype was seen a few times. CDR3 loop: CASSQDRVSISYNEQFF. As DNA, the CDR3 is TGTGCCAGCAGCCAAGATCGAGTATCAATCTCCTACAATGAGCAGTTCTTC. The V and J genes are TRBV3-1 and TRBJ2-1; D ambiguous. V shed 0 bases and J shed 0 bases, with 12 bases lying between them. The CDR3 extends over 17 amino acids. Per germline, CDR1 LGHDT and CDR2 YNNKEL (reference sequence).

The chain is built from TRBV12-3 or TRBV12-4 and TRBJ1-5; D might be TRBD1 (5 bases). The CDR3 covers 13 residues. Trimming stripped 6 bases from V and 3 bases from J, with 9 bases between. This CDR3 reads CASRTGYNQPQHF. The CDR3 coding sequence is TGTGCCAGCAGAACAGGCTACAATCAGCCCCAGCATTTT.

The sample holds a few counts of this clonotype. This sequence joins TRBV12-3 or TRBV12-4 and TRBJ2-2; 7 nucleotides agree with TRBD2. J gave up 2 bases and V 5 bases, and 11 bases lay outside the gene matches. This CDR3 is 17 amino acids long. The CDR3 reads CASSPPIGDYNTGELFF. The CDR3 region has the DNA TGTGCCAGCAGTCCGCCCATTGGGGACTACAACACCGGGGAGCTGTTTTTT.

The gene calls are TRBV4-1 and TRBJ1-2, with unresolved D. This CDR3 has 14 amino acids. The ends were cut back, 0 bases at V and 8 bases at J, with 13 bases in the middle. Per the germline V gene, CDR1 is MGHRA and CDR2 is YSYEKL. CDR3 sequence reads: CASSQDSGVRGYTF. In nucleotides, the CDR3 is TGCGCCAGCAGCCAAGATTCAGGAGTTCGGGGCTACACCTTC.

This clonotype has more than one count but fewer than ten. V usage is TRBV20-1 and J usage is TRBJ2-1; TRBD2 matches 15 bases. The V gene's germline CDR1 is DFQATT and CDR2 SNEGSKA (reference sequence). The CDR3 totals 20 residues. J gave up 4 bases and V 2 bases, and 15 bases lay outside the gene matches. CDR3: CSARTLGTGTSGGLYNEQFF. CDR3 DNA sequence: TGCAGTGCTAGAACTCTCGGGACCGGGACTAGCGGGGGGCTTTACAATGAGCAGTTCTTC.

This clonotype has a handful of counts. The rearrangement joins TRBV28 to TRBJ2-5; possibly TRBD2 for D (6 bases). The germline V gene encodes CDR1 MDHEN and CDR2 SYDVKM. The CDR3 extends over 12 amino acids. V was shortened by 7 bases and J by 3 bases, with 9 bases between the two germline ends. CDR3 region: CASMGGEETQYF. DNA of the CDR3: TGTGCCAGCATGGGGGGAGAAGAGACCCAGTACTTC. Together with reference TRBV28 and TRBJ2-5, the CDR3 gives the full variable domain: DVKVTQSSRYLVKRTGEKVFLECVQDMDHENMFWYRQDPGLGLRLIYFSYDVKMKEKGDIPEGYSVSREKKERFSLILESASTNQTSMYLCASMGGEETQYFGPGTRLLVL.

The rearrangement uses TRBV6-5 and TRBJ2-5; D gene unclear. This CDR3 contains 15 residues. CDR1 is MNHEY, CDR2 SVGAGI, per germline. V lost 0 bases, J lost 0 bases, and 8 bases lay in between. CDR3 residues: CASSYSGPHQETQYF. CDR3 coding DNA: TGTGCCAGCAGTTACTCCGGGCCTCACCAAGAGACCCAGTACTTC.

The genes are TRBV6-1 and TRBJ2-5, with D tentatively TRBD2 (6 bases). Germline CDR1 reads MNHNS; CDR2 reads SASEGT. The CDR3 sequence is 13 residues long. With 6 bases removed from V and 4 bases from J, the gap between germline ends came to 12 bases. The chain's CDR3 is CASSLRERETQYF. The DNA for the CDR3 is TGTGCCAGCAGCCTCCGGGAGCGAGAGACCCAGTACTTC.

V and J are TRBV12-5 and TRBJ2-3, with no clear D. Germline assignment: CDR1 LGHNT and CDR2 FRNRAP. The CDR3 totals 13 residues. Trimming left V 3 bases short and J 2 bases short, with 6 bases between. This chain's CDR3 is CASGLTATDTQYF. DNA of the CDR3: TGTGCTAGTGGTTTAACAGCCACAGATACGCAGTATTTT.

This clonotype was detected a few times. The chain combines TRBV4-3 with TRBJ2-1, with a tentative D call TRBD2 (6 bases). The CDR3 is 15 residues long. The V and J ends lost 4 bases and 4 bases respectively, with 14 bases between them. Germline V gene lookup returns CDR1 LGHNA and CDR2 YSLEER. CDR3 sequence (DNA): TGCGCCAGCAGCCCCTTTTGGGACTTATACAATGAGCAGTTCTTC. Translated: CASSPFWDLYNEQFF.

This clonotype was detected only a few times. The chain has TRBV7-2 and TRBJ2-3; D is unclear. V lost 1 base, J lost 6 bases, and 8 bases lay in between. The CDR3 is 13 amino acids. Germline V gene data show CDR1 as SGHTA and CDR2 as FQGNSA. CDR3 sequence: CASSLVKEDTQYF. In DNA, the CDR3 is TGTGCCAGCAGCTTAGTTAAGGAGGATACGCAGTATTTT.

This chain links TRBV29-1 with TRBJ2-6; D possibly uses TRBD1 or TRBD2 (6 bases each). CDR1 SQVTM and CDR2 ANQGSEA come from the germline V gene. The CDR3 extends over 14 amino acids. Trimming pared 7 bases from V and 1 base from J, leaving 11 bases between. CDR3 DNA sequence: TGCAGCGCCCTAGGGGGGTCTGGGGCCAACGTCCTGACTTTC. Protein: CSALGGSGANVLTF.

This clonotype was detected a few times. For the CDR3, the DNA is TGTGCCAGCAGTTACGGGCCGCCGGGCACTGAAGCTTTCTTT. Protein sequence: CASSYGPPGTEAFF. This chain uses TRBV6-2 or TRBV6-3 with TRBJ1-1, with no clear D. Trimming pared 2 bases from V and 4 bases from J, leaving 11 bases between. This CDR3 contains 14 residues. The germline gives CDR1 MNHEY, CDR2 SVGEGT.

This clonotype occurred a few times. The chain uses TRBV10-3 and TRBJ2-1; D is possibly TRBD2 (5 bases). Germline V gives CDR1 ENHRY, CDR2 SYGVKD. This CDR3 has 13 amino acids. V lost 10 bases to trimming and J lost 2 bases, with 12 bases between them. The CDR3 is CATAGRTYNEQFF. The DNA for the CDR3 is TGTGCCACCGCGGGCAGAACCTACAATGAGCAGTTCTTC.

The rearrangement joins TRBV6-2 or TRBV6-3 to TRBJ2-7; D not resolved. The CDR3 consists of 11 residues. Deletions cut 6 bases from V and 5 bases from J, with 8 bases between. Germline V CDR1 and CDR2: MNHEY, SVGEGT. The CDR3 DNA reads TGTGCCAGCAGACGGTTCGACGAGCAGTACTTC. Its translation: CASRRFDEQYF.

Details on this clonotype: A clone one base away is much larger, so this may be a read error. This chain joins TRBV5-6 and TRBJ2-1; D possibly corresponds to TRBD2 (5 bases). This CDR3 region has 14 residues. V lost 1 base to trimming and J lost 10 bases, with 15 bases between them. From germline, CDR1 is SGHDT and CDR2 YYEEEE. The CDR3 DNA reads as TGTGCCAGCAGCTTGTGGGGAGCGTCCGGGGAGCAGTTCTTC. Translated, it gives CASSLWGASGEQFF.

The chain links TRBV14 to TRBJ1-1; a possible D gene is TRBD1 (6 bases). The CDR3 totals 15 residues. Germline lookup yields CDR1 SGHDN and CDR2 FVKESK. The V and J ends lost 1 base and 0 bases respectively, with 9 bases between them. This CDR3 reads CASSQVGGLNTEAFF. The CDR3 DNA follows: TGTGCCAGCAGCCAAGTTGGGGGGCTGAACACTGAAGCTTTCTTT. The entire variable domain, with the rest obtained from reference TRBV14 and TRBJ1-1, is as follows: EAGVTQFPSHSVIEKGQTVTLRCDPISGHDNLYWYRRVMGKEIKFLLHFVKESKQDESGMPNNRFLAERTGGTYSTLKVQPAELEDSGVYFCASSQVGGLNTEAFFGQGTRLTVV.

This clonotype was observed a few times. As DNA, the CDR3 is TGTGCCAGCAGCTTAATGCACAATGAGCAGTTCTTC. Protein: CASSLMHNEQFF. The V gene is TRBV7-6, the J gene TRBJ2-1; D is uncertain. The CDR3 extends over 12 amino acids. From germline, CDR1 is SGHVS and CDR2 FNYEAQ. V gave up 2 bases and J gave up 5 bases, with 4 bases separating them.

The chain has TRBV11-1 and TRBJ1-4, with TRBD1 matching over 12 bases. Germline CDR1 is SGHAT and CDR2 is FQDESV (reference sequence). The ends lost 3 bases at V and 2 bases at J; junction bases unmatched: 7. The CDR3 is 18 amino acids. The CDR3 region has the DNA TGTGCCAGCAGCTTCGCCGGGACAGGGGGCGGCACTAATGAAAAACTGTTTTTT. As protein: CASSFAGTGGGTNEKLFF.

In its sample, this clonotype was seen a few times. The rearrangement joins TRBV30 to TRBJ2-4; D not certain. Germline assignment: CDR1 GTSNPN and CDR2 SVGIG (reference sequence). This CDR3 is built from 14 residues. Trimming left V 2 bases short and J 5 bases short, with 13 bases between. CDR3 sequence (DNA): TGTGCCTGGAGTCCCGACCATGGCGAAAACATTCAGTACTTC. This gives the protein CAWSPDHGENIQYF.

This clonotype occurred many times. The chain couples TRBV12-3 or TRBV12-4 to TRBJ1-3; D unresolved. The CDR3 loop spans 14 amino acids. The V and J ends lost 9 bases and 0 bases respectively, with 12 bases between them. The CDR3 loop reads CARDQGSSGNTIYF. Here the CDR3 DNA reads TGTGCCAGGGACCAAGGGTCCTCTGGAAACACCATATATTTT.